This T cell receptor beta chain came from a study of OX40 agonist ivuxolimab in advanced cancers. Whole-study context: Patients were dosed with the agonistic anti-OX40 (CD134) antibody ivuxolimab. Under the entry rules, prior anti-PD-1, anti-PD-L1 or anti-CTLA-4 therapy was allowed, and about 40% had some.

Germline CDR1 reads MDHEN; CDR2 reads SYDVKM. This CDR3 is 14 amino acids long. The germline V and J ends were trimmed by 5 bases and 2 bases, with 12 bases remaining between them. The sample holds a few counts of this clone. Some clones are missing from TCRdb's copy, which holds only in-frame ones; the method was immunoSEQ multiplex PCR. Of approximately 80,000 clones listed, around 92% are singletons. The sample was CD4+ or CD8+ T cells sorted from blood, taken in a trial of the OX40 agonist ivuxolimab. V gene TRBV28 combines with J gene TRBJ1-2, with D unresolved. This receptor was obtained from an adult with an advanced solid tumor such as melanoma, head and neck, liver or kidney cancer. The CDR3 loop is CASSGRVGNYGYTF. The DNA for the CDR3 is TGTGCCAGCAGTGGGAGGGTCGGCAACTATGGCTACACCTTC.